One sample yielded the 17 T cell receptor beta chains listed below, sequenced in a study of shared clonotypes between healthy human individuals. The data were produced by immunoSEQ multiplex PCR, yet TCRdb's version contains in-frame clones alone and is incomplete. This table holds about 1.1 million clones, approximately 80% found once. Sequencing was done on a sample of memory CD4+ T cells from PBMCs. Subset here: CD45RA-negative fraction. The source of these receptors is a man younger than 30 in good health. Some clones in this sample may be carry-over from other donors' samples.

V gene TRBV4-2 combines with J gene TRBJ1-4; 9 positions match TRBD1. CDR1 is LGHNA and CDR2 is YNFKEQ in the germline V gene. The CDR3 spans 20 residues. The trim removed 2 bases at V and 4 bases at J, leaving 17 bases unmatched. DNA of the CDR3: TGTGCCAGCAGCCAAAGAACGTCGGGACAGGGCGGTAACGGTAATGAAAAACTGTTTTTT. This encodes CASSQRTSGQGGNGNEKLFF.

The chain has TRBV5-1 and TRBJ2-7, with a tentative D call TRBD2 (5 bases). The CDR3 has 13 amino acids. Germline V gives CDR1 SGHRS, CDR2 YFSETQ. The ends were cut back, 7 bases at V and 7 bases at J, with 18 bases in the middle. The CDR3 DNA sequence: TGCGCCAGCGGGAATGAAGGAACGGGGGAGCAGTACTTC. It codes for CASGNEGTGEQYF.

Remarks on this clone: This specimen includes other DNA sequences encoding the same CDR3. This chain connects TRBV5-4 to TRBJ2-1; 10 bases fit TRBD1. This CDR3 comprises 15 residues. The germline gives CDR1 SGHNT, CDR2 YYREEE (reference sequence). With V trimmed by 4 bases and J by 2 bases, 3 bases remained unmatched. Written as DNA, the CDR3 is TGTGCCAGCAGCCCAGGGACAGGGGCCTACAATGAGCAGTTCTTC. Protein product: CASSPGTGAYNEQFF.

V usage is TRBV5-6 and J usage is TRBJ2-1, with 9 nucleotides matching TRBD2. With V trimmed by 4 bases and J by 5 bases, 7 bases remained unmatched. Germline-derived CDR1 and CDR2 are SGHDT and YYEEEE. CDR3 size: 15 residues. Here the CDR3 reads CASSEGTSFNNEQFF. CDR3 sequence (DNA): TGTGCCAGCAGCGAAGGGACTAGCTTCAACAATGAGCAGTTCTTC. The full variable domain, rest sourced from reference TRBV5-6 and TRBJ2-1, is DAGVTQSPTHLIKTRGQQVTLRCSPKSGHDTVSWYQQALGQGPQFIFQYYEEEERQRGNFPDRFSGHQFPNYSSELNVNALLLGDSALYLCASSEGTSFNNEQFFGPGTRLTVL.

This clone has a handful of counts. The gene calls are TRBV6-6 and TRBJ2-3; no firm D call. The germline gives CDR1 MNHNY, CDR2 SVGAGI (reference sequence). V lost 3 bases, J lost 2 bases, and 12 bases lay in between. CDR3 length: 15 amino acids. The CDR3 nucleotides read TGTGCCAGCAGTTATATCCCAGATGCCACAGATACGCAGTATTTT. Its translation is CASSYIPDATDTQYF.

In the case of this clone: Other DNA sequences in this sample translate to the same CDR3. The rearrangement links TRBV11-2 to TRBJ1-3; D ambiguous. Germline loops: CDR1 SGHAT, CDR2 FQNNGV. The CDR3 is 13 amino acids. Trimming took 1 base from V and 4 from J, leaving 5 bases between them. In DNA form, the CDR3 reads TGTGCCAGCAGCTTAGTAGCGGGAAACACCATATATTTT. This sequence encodes CASSLVAGNTIYF.

This clone was recorded only once. This chain uses TRBV21-1 with TRBJ2-1; the D call TRBD2 from the table was never checked on the DNA. TRBV21-1 is a listed pseudogene. The length of the CDR3 is 14 residues. Here the CDR3 DNA reads TGTGCCAGCCCGGACTCGACCTACTACAATGAGCAGTTCTTC. It translates to CASPDSTYYNEQFF.

This clone was picked up many times. V and J are TRBV5-1 and TRBJ2-7, with D perhaps matching TRBD2 (6 bases). Germline V gene lookup returns CDR1 SGHRS and CDR2 YFSETQ. V was shortened by 2 bases and J by 3 bases, with 12 bases between the two germline ends. CDR3 length: 14 amino acids. In DNA, the CDR3 is TGCGCCAGCAGCTTCCGGGACTCGTTCTACGAGCAGTACTTC. Translation gives CASSFRDSFYEQYF.

This clone appeared a single time. The chain employs TRBV6-6 and TRBJ1-4; 7 bases agree with TRBD1. The germline V gene encodes CDR1 MNHNY and CDR2 SVGAGI (reference sequence). Germline trimming cut 2 bases from V and 2 bases from J; bases unmatched to any gene: 5. The CDR3 spans 16 residues. CDR3 amino acids: CASSYETGETNEKLFF. CDR3 DNA sequence: TGTGCCAGCAGTTACGAAACAGGGGAGACTAATGAAAAACTGTTTTTT.

This sequence joins TRBV4-1 and TRBJ1-2, with 9 bases lining up with TRBD1. Losses at the gene ends were 2 bases for V and 6 bases for J; bases not matched to a gene: 4. Germline V gene lookup returns CDR1 MGHRA and CDR2 YSYEKL. The CDR3 consists of 14 residues. The CDR3 nucleotides read TGCGCCAGCAGCCAACCTGGACAGGGGCATGGCTACACCTTC. Its translation is CASSQPGQGHGYTF.

The J gene is TRBJ2-7, the V gene TRBV27; 8 bases are a match to TRBD1. V was pared by 2 bases and J by 3 bases, with 12 bases of the junction left unmatched. The length of the CDR3 is 17 residues. The germline V gene has CDR1 MNHEY and CDR2 SMNVEV (reference sequence). Here the CDR3 reads CASSLRPPGTGRYEQYF. CDR3 sequence (DNA): TGTGCCAGCAGTTTACGCCCTCCAGGGACAGGACGCTACGAGCAGTACTTC.

On this clone: Compared with germline, one end of the junction differs, possibly owing to a read error. The rearrangement links TRBV7-7 to TRBJ2-5; 7 nucleotides align to TRBD2. Germline assignment: CDR1 SSHAT and CDR2 FNYEAQ (reference sequence). The CDR3 covers 15 residues. In DNA, the CDR3 is TGTGCTAGCAGCTTGGGCGGGAGAGGTAGGGAGACCCAGTACTTC. This gives the protein CASSLGGRGRETQYF. Combining the CDR3 with reference TRBV7-7 and TRBJ2-5 gives the whole variable domain GAGVSQSPRYKVTKRGQDVTLRCDPISSHATLYWYQQALGQGPEFLTYFNYEAQPDKSGLPSDRFSAERPEGSISTLTIQRTEQRDSAMYRCASSLGGRGRETQYFGPGTRLLVL.

This clone was picked up a small number of times. The gene calls are TRBV7-2 and TRBJ1-1; a possible D gene is TRBD1 (5 bases). The germline V gene encodes CDR1 SGHTA and CDR2 FQGNSA. Trimming took off 6 bases at V and 8 bases at J, with 22 bases between the two ends. CDR3 length: 15 amino acids. The CDR3 region is CASRPKGLLISEAFF. CDR3 sequence (DNA): TGTGCCAGCAGGCCTAAGGGGCTTCTGATCTCCGAAGCTTTCTTT.

The chain combines TRBV7-8 with TRBJ1-2; 9 positions agree with TRBD1. J lost 5 bases, V lost 2 bases, and 12 bases had no gene match. The CDR3 covers 17 residues. Germline V CDR1 and CDR2: SGHVS, FQNEAQ. The CDR3 spells CASSLRATGGFRYGYTF. In DNA form, the CDR3 reads TGTGCCAGCAGCTTAAGGGCGACAGGGGGATTTAGATATGGCTACACCTTC.

Worth noting for this clone: In the same sample, other DNA sequences code for this CDR3. This rearrangement joins TRBV18 to TRBJ2-7, with D perhaps TRBD2 (5 bases). CDR3 length equals 15 residues. Trimming shortened V by 3 bases and J by 0 bases, and 12 bases separated the two germline ends. Germline lookup yields CDR1 KGHSH and CDR2 LQKENI. CDR3 amino acids: CASSPLGGRSYEQYF. CDR3 DNA: TGTGCCAGCTCACCCCTGGGCGGGCGCTCCTACGAGCAGTACTTC.

The rearrangement links TRBV10-3 to TRBJ1-5; D might be TRBD1 (6 bases). CDR3 length: 14 residues. The germline CDR1 and CDR2 sequences are ENHRY and SYGVKD. The V gene lost 5 bases and the J gene lost 5 bases, with 13 bases spanning the gap. CDR3 in amino acids: CAISSTGYDQPQHF. The CDR3 DNA reads as TGTGCCATCAGTTCCACAGGGTACGATCAGCCCCAGCATTTT.

This clone was recorded a few times. The chain combines TRBV5-1 with TRBJ1-3, with 8 positions matching TRBD1. This CDR3 spans 16 amino acids. Germline V gives CDR1 SGHRS, CDR2 YFSETQ. Trimming took 0 bases from V and 2 from J; bases not matched to a gene: 4. The DNA for the CDR3 is TGCGCCAGCAGCTTGGCCGCGACAGGGGCTGGAAACACCATATATTTT. Its translation is CASSLAATGAGNTIYF.